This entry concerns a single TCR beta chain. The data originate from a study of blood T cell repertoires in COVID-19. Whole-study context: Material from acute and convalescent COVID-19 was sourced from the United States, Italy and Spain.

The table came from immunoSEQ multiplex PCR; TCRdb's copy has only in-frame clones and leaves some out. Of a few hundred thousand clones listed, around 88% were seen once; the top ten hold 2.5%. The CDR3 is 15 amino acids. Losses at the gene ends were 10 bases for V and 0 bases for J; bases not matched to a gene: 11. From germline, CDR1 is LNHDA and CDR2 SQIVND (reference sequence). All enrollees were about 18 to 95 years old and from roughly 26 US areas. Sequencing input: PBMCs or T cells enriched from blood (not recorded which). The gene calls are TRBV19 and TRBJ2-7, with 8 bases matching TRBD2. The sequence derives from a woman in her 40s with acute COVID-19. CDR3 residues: CATLSGGDISYEQYF. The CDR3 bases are TGTGCCACTCTTTCGGGGGGGGACATCTCCTACGAGCAGTACTTC.